The 12 T cell receptor beta chains below were found in one sample sequenced in a study of beta chain features in type 1 diabetes. Study-level findings and limits: All four CD4+ subsets of Type 1 diabetes patients contained TCRB CDR3s that were moderately but significantly shorter.

No antigen has been identified for these receptors. Expressed TCRB transcripts were sequenced because the isolated RNA had all been reverse transcribed beforehand. The assay was immunoSEQ multiplex PCR, and TCRdb's table has in-frame clones only and misses some. The sample gives more than 25,000 clones, 49% of which show up once; 0.3% is in the top ten. Sample: stem cell memory CD4+ T cells from blood. The receptors stem from a man under 40 with type 1 diabetes.

The chain combines TRBV10-3 with TRBJ2-7; 9 nucleotides align to TRBD2. Trimming at V came to 0 bases and at J to 2 bases, leaving 2 bases not matched to a gene. The CDR3 runs 15 residues. Germline V gene sequence: CDR1 ENHRY, CDR2 SYGVKD. In DNA form, the CDR3 reads TGTGCCATCAGTGAGTCGACTAGCGGAGCCTACGAGCAGTACTTC. Translating gives CAISESTSGAYEQYF.

The rearrangement uses TRBV10-3 and TRBJ1-1; D possibly corresponds to TRBD1 (6 bases). Germline V lookup: CDR1 ENHRY, CDR2 SYGVKD. Trimming shortened V by 0 bases and J by 4 bases, and 12 bases separated the two germline ends. The CDR3 totals 15 residues. CDR3 in DNA: TGTGCCATCAGTGAGTCGGTGGGGGCCCCCACTGAAGCTTTCTTT. Encoded protein: CAISESVGAPTEAFF.

The rearrangement links TRBV7-6 to TRBJ2-1; TRBD2 aligns across 10 bases. There are 15 residues in the CDR3. Unmatched junction bases numbered 11, after V lost 6 bases and J lost 9 bases. Germline loops: CDR1 SGHVS, CDR2 FNYEAQ. Here the CDR3 DNA reads TGTGCCAGCAGTCTCCTAGCGGGGGAGGCGGGTGAGCAGTTCTTC. It encodes CASSLLAGEAGEQFF. Supplemented by reference TRBV7-6 and TRBJ2-1, the full variable domain reads GAGVSQSPRYKVTKRGQDVALRCDPISGHVSLYWYRQALGQGPEFLTYFNYEAQQDKSGLPNDRFSAERPEGSISTLTIQRTEQRDSAMYRCASSLLAGEAGEQFFGPGTRLTVL.

V is TRBV29-1 and J is TRBJ2-7, with D possibly TRBD2 on 5 matching bases. Germline lookup yields CDR1 SQVTM and CDR2 ANQGSEA. V dropped 1 base and J dropped 0 bases, with 7 bases sitting between them. The CDR3 extends over 13 amino acids. CDR3 loop: CSVEAGGSYEQYF. The CDR3 region has the DNA TGCAGCGTTGAAGCCGGAGGCTCCTACGAGCAGTACTTC.

The rearrangement joins TRBV7-2 to TRBJ1-2; possible D gene TRBD1, 5 bases. Trimming shortened V by 1 base and J by 8 bases, and 14 bases separated the two germline ends. Germline-derived CDR1 and CDR2 are SGHTA and FQGNSA. The CDR3 consists of 14 residues. The CDR3 here is CASSLDRRGGGYTF. The CDR3 DNA reads as TGTGCCAGCAGCTTAGATCGTAGGGGTGGGGGCTACACCTTC.

The chain has TRBV7-9 and TRBJ1-4; D remains ambiguous. V shed 1 base and J shed 5 bases, with 11 bases lying between them. CDR3 length: 15 amino acids. CDR1 is SEHNR, CDR2 FQNEAQ, per germline (reference sequence). The CDR3 region has the DNA TGTGCCAGCAGCTTAGTTCGTCCCCAGAATGAAAAACTGTTTTTT. The encoded protein is CASSLVRPQNEKLFF.

The CDR3 bases are TGTGCCAGCAGCCAAGATTCGGGAGGGGCCGGGGAGCTGTTTTTT. Translated, it gives CASSQDSGGAGELFF. The chain uses TRBV4-2 and TRBJ2-2; TRBD2 agrees at 8 bases. The CDR3 is 15 amino acids. Germline V lookup: CDR1 LGHNA, CDR2 YNFKEQ. V lost 0 bases, J lost 6 bases, and 3 bases stayed unmatched.

J is TRBJ1-1 and V is TRBV11-2, with a tentative D call TRBD1 (6 bases). Trimming removed 6 bases from V and 4 bases from J, with 15 bases in between. This CDR3 is 14 amino acids long. CDR1 and CDR2 (germline): SGHAT, FQNNGV. CDR3 loop: CASRRTQGATEAFF. In DNA, the CDR3 is TGTGCCAGCAGACGGACACAGGGAGCCACTGAAGCTTTCTTT. The whole variable domain, filled in from reference TRBV11-2 and TRBJ1-1, reads EAGVAQSPRYKIIEKRQSVAFWCNPISGHATLYWYQQILGQGPKLLIQFQNNGVVDDSQLPKDRFSAERLKGVDSTLKIQPAKLEDSAVYLCASRRTQGATEAFFGQGTRLTVV.

This clone came up a few times. V usage is TRBV27 and J usage is TRBJ1-2; no reliable D call. This CDR3 spans 14 amino acids. Germline V gene lookup returns CDR1 MNHEY and CDR2 SMNVEV (reference sequence). V dropped 5 bases and J dropped 1 base, with 11 bases sitting between them. Here the CDR3 DNA reads TGTGCCAGCAGTCCAACCGCGGTTAACTATGGCTACACCTTC. Its translation is CASSPTAVNYGYTF.

This clone showed up just a few times. V is TRBV19 and J is TRBJ2-3, with 7 bases that match TRBD2. Germline CDR1 and CDR2: LNHDA and SQIVND (reference sequence). CDR3 length equals 16 residues. The V segment lost 0 bases and the J segment 0 bases; nucleotides outside the gene matches: 3. The CDR3 here is CASSIDGGGSTDTQYF. The CDR3 nucleotides read TGTGCCAGTAGTATAGATGGGGGGGGGAGCACAGATACGCAGTATTTT. The variable domain in full, completed from reference TRBV19 and TRBJ2-3, reads DGGITQSPKYLFRKEGQNVTLSCEQNLNHDAMYWYRQDPGQGLRLIYYSQIVNDFQKGDIAEGYSVSREKKESFPLTVTSAQKNPTAFYLCASSIDGGGSTDTQYFGPGTRLTVL.

In its sample, this clone is medium-sized. This chain uses TRBV29-1 with TRBJ2-1; the match to TRBD1 covers 7 bases. The V segment lost 5 bases and the J segment 8 bases; nucleotides outside the gene matches: 3. The CDR3 covers 11 residues. From germline, CDR1 is SQVTM and CDR2 ANQGSEA. CDR3 bases: TGCAGCGTTAGACAGGGTCATGAGCAGTTCTTC. It encodes CSVRQGHEQFF.

The table lists this clone with a few counts. For the CDR3, the DNA is TGTGCCAGCAGCTTAGGACAGGGGATGAACTATGGCTACACCTTC. Encoded protein: CASSLGQGMNYGYTF. This chain uses TRBV7-2 with TRBJ1-2, with 8 bases that match TRBD1. The germline V gene has CDR1 SGHTA and CDR2 FQGNSA. The J segment lost 2 bases and the V segment lost 1 base, leaving 3 bases of the junction unmatched. The CDR3 runs 15 residues.